This T cell receptor (beta chain) was recorded in a study of blood T cell repertoires in COVID-19. Clones were read by immunoSEQ multiplex PCR, and TCRdb kept only the in-frame ones, dropping some. The sample holds around 87,000 clones, 89% seen once. The CDR3 is made up of 13 amino acids. Germline assignment: CDR1 KGHSH and CDR2 LQKENI. Trimming stripped 1 base from V and 5 bases from J, with 6 bases between. J is TRBJ2-1 and V is TRBV18, with D unresolved. This TCR was recovered from a man aged 50 to 60 with acute or convalescent COVID-19. What was sequenced was peripheral blood. The DNA of the CDR3 is TGTGCCAGCTCACCACGACAAGACAATGAGCAGTTCTTC. As protein: CASSPRQDNEQFF. The whole variable domain, remainder taken from reference TRBV18 and TRBJ2-1, is NAGVMQNPRHLVRRRGQEARLRCSPMKGHSHVYWYRQLPEEGLKFMVYLQKENIIDESGMPKERFSAEFPKEGPSILRIQQVVRGDSAAYFCASSPRQDNEQFFGPGTRLTVL.